This TCR beta chain was recorded in a study of shared clonotypes between healthy human individuals. Findings and limits, study-wide: In a few donors, around 4.8% of naive CD4 clonotypes appeared in common.

With regard to this clone: Its antigen is not identified.

Sequencing used immunoSEQ multiplex PCR; TCRdb keeps in-frame clones, though not all of them. The repertoire includes around 700,000 clones, less than 80% of them detected once, and roughly 1.8% sits in the top ten. Sequenced: memory CD4+ T cells sorted from blood. The subset denotes: CD45RA-negative fraction. The TCR comes from a woman in her 30s in good health.

The CDR3 coding sequence is TGTGCCAGCAGTGAAGAACAGGGGGCCGAGGTTGGGGAGACCCAGTACTTC. Translating gives CASSEEQGAEVGETQYF. J is TRBJ2-5 and V is TRBV2; 9 nucleotides match TRBD1. CDR3 length: 17 amino acids. Germline trimming cut 1 base from V and 5 bases from J; bases unmatched to any gene: 11. CDR1 is SNHLY, CDR2 FYNNEI, per germline.